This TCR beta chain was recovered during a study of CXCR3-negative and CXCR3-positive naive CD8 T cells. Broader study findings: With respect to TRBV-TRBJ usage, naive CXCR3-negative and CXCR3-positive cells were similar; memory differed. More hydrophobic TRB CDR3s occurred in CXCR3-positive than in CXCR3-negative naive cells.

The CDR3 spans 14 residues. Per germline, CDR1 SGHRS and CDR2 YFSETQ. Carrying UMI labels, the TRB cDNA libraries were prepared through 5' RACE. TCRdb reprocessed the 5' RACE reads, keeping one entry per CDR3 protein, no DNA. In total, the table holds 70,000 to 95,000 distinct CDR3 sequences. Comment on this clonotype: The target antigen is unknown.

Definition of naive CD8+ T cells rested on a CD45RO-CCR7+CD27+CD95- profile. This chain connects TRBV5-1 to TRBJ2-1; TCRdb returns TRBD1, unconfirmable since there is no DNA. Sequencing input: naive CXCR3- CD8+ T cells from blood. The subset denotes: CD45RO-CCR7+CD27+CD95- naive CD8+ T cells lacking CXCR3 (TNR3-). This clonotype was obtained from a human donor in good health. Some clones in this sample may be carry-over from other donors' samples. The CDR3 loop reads CASSLGGPGNEQFF.